The 27 T cell receptor beta chains below were found in one sample sequenced in a study of human T cells and chemical hapten exposure. The authors extracted total RNA from unfractionated whole blood. In the library, unique molecular identifiers were attached to individual cDNA molecules. TCRdb recomputed calls from the reads with MiXCR, one row per CDR3 protein. The table has about 120,000 distinct CDR3 sequences, 6.5% to 10% seen once. The sample taken for sequencing was whole blood. The receptors were sampled from a human donor in good health. Some clones in this sample may be carry-over from other donors' samples.

This clonotype occurred a few times. The gene calls are TRBV18 and TRBJ2-1; TRBD1 is a possible D gene (5 bases). The V end lost 2 bases, the J end lost 4 bases, and 9 bases lay between the germline ends. This CDR3 region has 14 residues. Looked up from germline, CDR1 is KGHSH and CDR2 is LQKENI. The CDR3 here is CASSPIQGYNEQFF. The DNA of the CDR3 is TGTGCCAGCTCACCAATCCAGGGTTACAATGAGCAGTTCTTC.

The V gene is TRBV4-1, the J gene TRBJ2-7, with D perhaps assigned TRBD1 or TRBD2 (5 bases each). This CDR3 has 15 amino acids. The germline V gene has CDR1 MGHRA and CDR2 YSYEKL. The ends were cut back, 4 bases at V and 2 bases at J, with 15 bases in the middle. The CDR3 protein is CASSRFIGTAYEQYF. The CDR3 DNA is TGCGCCAGCAGCCGTTTTATCGGGACCGCCTACGAGCAGTACTTC.

This clonotype was seen at least ten times. This chain joins TRBV6-1 and TRBJ1-1; 7 bases fit TRBD1. The CDR3 contains 15 residues. CDR1 MNHNS and CDR2 SASEGT come from the germline V gene. V trimming: 8 bases; J trimming: 0 bases; junction bases outside the gene matches: 9. This chain's CDR3 is CASEPGQSMNTEAFF. Here the CDR3 DNA reads TGTGCCAGCGAGCCGGGACAGTCGATGAACACTGAAGCTTTCTTT.

The rearrangement links TRBV28 to TRBJ2-3; 13 bases fit TRBD2. V gave up 5 bases and J gave up 3 bases; unmatched junction bases: 5. The CDR3 sequence is 16 residues long. Germline lookup yields CDR1 MDHEN and CDR2 SYDVKM. CDR3 DNA sequence: TGTGCCAGCAGTCGGACTAGCGGGGGATCAACAGATACGCAGTATTTT. Its protein is CASSRTSGGSTDTQYF.

This clonotype turned up a few times. The chain recombines TRBV4-1 with TRBJ2-7, with D perhaps TRBD1 (6 bases). The CDR3 extends over 16 amino acids. The V gene lost 0 bases and the J gene lost 2 bases, with 14 bases spanning the gap. From germline, CDR1 is MGHRA and CDR2 YSYEKL. The CDR3: CASSQERTAGAYEQYF. The CDR3 nucleotides are TGCGCCAGCAGCCAAGAGAGGACAGCAGGGGCCTACGAGCAGTACTTC.

This clonotype was counted at least ten times. The CDR3: CASSLITGSPGTEAFF. The CDR3 nucleotides read TGTGCCAGCAGCTTGATTACTGGCAGTCCGGGCACTGAAGCTTTCTTT. The chain joins TRBV5-6 to TRBJ1-1; D uncertain. Germline CDR1 SGHDT, CDR2 YYEEEE. The CDR3 runs 16 residues. The V and J ends lost 1 base and 4 bases respectively, with 17 bases between them.

This clonotype was observed at least ten times. V usage is TRBV2 and J usage is TRBJ1-2; D is ambiguous. This CDR3 region has 12 residues. Per the germline V gene, CDR1 is SNHLY and CDR2 is FYNNEI. Trimming stripped 2 bases from V and 4 bases from J, with 5 bases between. The CDR3 DNA is TGTGCCAGCAGTGAAACTCCCTATGGCTACACCTTC. It specifies CASSETPYGYTF.

In its sample, this clonotype was seen many times. The J gene is TRBJ1-5, the V gene TRBV12-3 or TRBV12-4; no definite D call. With 0 bases removed from V and 2 bases from J, the gap between germline ends came to 5 bases. The CDR3 loop spans 14 amino acids. The chain's CDR3 is CASSLARGNQPQHF. CDR3 DNA sequence: TGTGCCAGCAGTTTAGCGAGGGGCAATCAGCCCCAGCATTTT.

This clonotype appeared a few times. V and J are TRBV7-7 and TRBJ2-5, with 7 bases that match TRBD1. V shed 3 bases and J 2 bases; nucleotides not matched to a gene: 3. The CDR3 has 14 amino acids. The germline V gene encodes CDR1 SSHAT and CDR2 FNYEAQ (reference sequence). CDR3 in amino acids: CASSLGQRQETQYF. The CDR3 bases are TGTGCCAGCAGCTTGGGACAGCGTCAAGAGACCCAGTACTTC.

This clonotype appeared a few times. The chain has TRBV7-9 and TRBJ1-2, with D perhaps matching TRBD1 (5 bases). Trimming took off 2 bases at V and 6 bases at J, with 13 bases between the two ends. CDR3 length equals 14 residues. Germline-derived CDR1 and CDR2 are SEHNR and FQNEAQ (reference sequence). The CDR3: CASSLHEGADGYTF. The DNA of the CDR3 is TGTGCCAGCAGCTTACATGAAGGGGCGGATGGCTACACCTTC.

The chain is built from TRBV18 and TRBJ2-3; D is undetermined. The CDR3 sequence is 15 residues long. V lost 4 bases and J 3 bases, leaving 14 bases between the germline ends. From germline, CDR1 is KGHSH and CDR2 LQKENI. CDR3 amino acids: CASSLRPTGTDTQYF. CDR3 nucleotides: TGTGCCAGCTCACTACGGCCAACGGGTACAGATACGCAGTATTTT.

This clonotype was recorded many times. The chain joins TRBV6-2 or TRBV6-3 to TRBJ1-6; 7 positions agree with TRBD1. Germline CDR1 and CDR2: MNHEY and SVGEGT. Trimming cost V 7 bases and J 13 bases; bases outside gene matches: 13. This CDR3 spans 14 amino acids. The CDR3 here is CASNLRGGARPLHF. As DNA, the CDR3 is TGTGCCAGCAACCTCAGGGGGGGTGCTCGGCCCCTCCACTTT.

The J gene is TRBJ1-1, the V gene TRBV9, with TRBD1 identical over 7 bases. Germline V CDR1 and CDR2: SGDLS, YYNGEE. Trimming cost V 5 bases and J 0 bases; bases outside gene matches: 7. The CDR3 consists of 15 residues. CDR3 amino acids: CASSPQGGMNTEAFF. For the CDR3, the DNA is TGTGCCAGCAGTCCTCAGGGGGGAATGAACACTGAAGCTTTCTTT.

Worth noting for this clonotype: This may be a read error: a much more frequent sequence differs by one nucleotide. The CDR3 DNA reads as TGCGCCAGCAGCAAGGACAGTGGAGCTTACTATGGCTACACCTTC. This encodes CASSKDSGAYYGYTF. V is TRBV5-1 and J is TRBJ1-2, with D possibly being TRBD1 (6 bases). CDR1 is SGHRS, CDR2 YFSETQ, per germline. The CDR3 has 15 residues. Trimming took off 4 bases at V and 3 bases at J, with 16 bases between the two ends.

This clonotype came up many times. V is TRBV5-6 and J is TRBJ1-1; tentative D call: TRBD1 (6 bases). CDR1 is SGHDT and CDR2 is YYEEEE in the germline V gene. The CDR3 is 14 residues long. Trimming took off 4 bases at V and 0 bases at J, with 10 bases between the two ends. CDR3 sequence reads: CASSGGHLNTEAFF. The CDR3 DNA sequence: TGTGCCAGCAGCGGGGGACACCTGAACACTGAAGCTTTCTTT. The full variable domain, in which reference TRBV5-6 and TRBJ1-1 provide the parts outside the CDR3, is DAGVTQSPTHLIKTRGQQVTLRCSPKSGHDTVSWYQQALGQGPQFIFQYYEEEERQRGNFPDRFSGHQFPNYSSELNVNALLLGDSALYLCASSGGHLNTEAFFGQGTRLTVV.

This clonotype showed up just a few times. The rearrangement links TRBV19 to TRBJ2-2; possibly TRBD2 for D (5 bases). V shed 3 bases and J shed 4 bases, with 9 bases lying between them. The CDR3 runs 14 residues. Germline loops: CDR1 LNHDA, CDR2 SQIVND (reference sequence). CDR3 amino acids: CASSIQTSTGELFF. CDR3 bases: TGTGCCAGTAGTATTCAAACTAGCACCGGGGAGCTGTTTTTT.

This clonotype has only a few counts. J is TRBJ2-7 and V is TRBV5-5, with D tentatively TRBD1 or TRBD2 (5 bases each). V lost 4 bases and J lost 0, with 14 bases in between. From germline, CDR1 is SGHKS and CDR2 YYEKEE (reference sequence). The CDR3 sequence is 15 residues long. The CDR3 bases are TGTGCCAGCAGCCGCCGGGACGCCCTCTCCTACGAGCAGTACTTC. This encodes CASSRRDALSYEQYF.

This clonotype was counted a few times. CDR3: CASSQSEGQGFDEQFF. CDR3 DNA: TGTGCCAGCAGCCAATCCGAGGGACAGGGTTTCGATGAGCAGTTCTTC. The rearrangement uses TRBV16 and TRBJ2-1; 9 bases are a match to TRBD1. The germline V gene encodes CDR1 KGHSY and CDR2 FQNENV. CDR3 length equals 16 residues. The V and J ends lost 0 bases and 8 bases, in that order; junction bases with no gene match: 8.

The CDR3 DNA follows: TGCGCCAGCTGGCCACAGGGGGCCACAGATACGCAGTATTTT. Translated, it gives CASWPQGATDTQYF. The rearrangement uses TRBV23-1 and TRBJ2-3; the match to TRBD1 covers 9 bases. TRBV23-1 is marked as an open reading frame, function uncertain. V lost 8 bases to trimming and J lost 2 bases; unmatched junction nucleotides: 5. The CDR3 totals 14 residues.

This clonotype was counted between two and nine times. The chain uses TRBV20-1 and TRBJ2-1; the D is unclear. CDR1 is DFQATT, CDR2 SNEGSKA, per germline (reference sequence). Trimming took off 3 bases at V and 8 bases at J, with 14 bases between the two ends. The CDR3 sequence is 13 residues long. The CDR3 DNA follows: TGCAGTGCTAGTTGGCTTGAGTCGGATGAGCAGTTCTTC. This translates into CSASWLESDEQFF.

This clonotype occurred many times. This chain links TRBV4-1 with TRBJ1-1; D possibly corresponds to TRBD1 (5 bases). V was cut by 0 bases and J by 6 bases, with 17 bases left in between. Per germline, CDR1 MGHRA and CDR2 YSYEKL. The CDR3 spans 16 residues. This chain's CDR3 is CASSQEGRGSGSEAFF. Written as DNA, the CDR3 is TGCGCCAGCAGCCAAGAGGGGAGGGGAAGTGGGTCTGAAGCTTTCTTT.

This clonotype was detected a few times. The chain couples TRBV5-6 to TRBJ2-7; D possibly corresponds to TRBD1 (7 bases). V was trimmed by 0 bases and J by 3 bases, leaving 16 bases between them. CDR3 size: 16 residues. CDR1 is SGHDT and CDR2 is YYEEEE in the germline V gene. CDR3 sequence reads: CASSLGGGTVGYEQYF. The CDR3 nucleotides read TGTGCCAGCAGCTTGGGTGGAGGGACAGTAGGCTACGAGCAGTACTTC.

This clonotype has only a few counts. V is TRBV4-3 and J is TRBJ2-3; 9 nucleotides align to TRBD2. Germline V gene data show CDR1 as LGHNA and CDR2 as YSLEER. J was trimmed by 5 bases and V by 1 base; bases with no gene match: 1. This CDR3 is 14 amino acids long. CDR3 nucleotide sequence: TGCGCCAGCAGCCAAGCACTAGCGGGAGATACGCAGTATTTT. Translated: CASSQALAGDTQYF.

This clonotype showed up just a few times. The chain couples TRBV29-1 to TRBJ2-1; D is perhaps TRBD1 (6 bases). The CDR3 is made up of 13 amino acids. Germline CDR1 reads SQVTM; CDR2 reads ANQGSEA. With 8 bases removed from V and 7 bases from J, the gap between germline ends came to 18 bases. The chain's CDR3 is CSPEGRGKNEQFF. The CDR3 nucleotides are TGCAGCCCAGAGGGCAGGGGAAAGAATGAGCAGTTCTTC.

With respect to this clonotype: A single base separates this from a much larger clone, so it may be a read error. The genes are TRBV7-8 and TRBJ1-5; TRBD1 might be the D (6 bases). Germline lookup yields CDR1 SGHVS and CDR2 FQNEAQ. This CDR3 has 16 residues. DNA for the CDR3: TGTGCCAACAGCCCTAGGACAGTTTATAGCAATCAGCCCCAGCATTTT. It is translated as CANSPRTVYSNQPQHF.

In its sample, this clonotype was seen many times. This rearrangement joins TRBV12-3 or TRBV12-4 to TRBJ2-1; D call uncertain. V shed 2 bases and J shed 0 bases, with 11 bases lying between them. CDR3 length equals 16 residues. CDR3 nucleotides: TGTGCCAGCAGTTTATGGGGTCCGAGCTCCTACAATGAGCAGTTCTTC. Translating gives CASSLWGPSSYNEQFF.

This sequence joins TRBV12-3 or TRBV12-4 and TRBJ1-5; no clear D gene. The CDR3 loop spans 14 amino acids. The V end was cut by 10 bases, the J end by 4 bases, with 17 bases between. In DNA, the CDR3 is TGTGCCATCCTCAAAGATGGACCTAATCAGCCCCAGCATTTT. As protein: CAILKDGPNQPQHF.